One sample yielded the 8 T cell receptor beta chains listed below, sequenced in a study of T cells in Graves' hyperthyroidism and ophthalmopathy. RNA transcripts gave rise to amplified TCR beta CDR3 regions. With the HTBI primer set, the TCR CDR3 went through a first round of RT-PCR. One entry per CDR3 protein, called by TCRdb with MiXCR from the multiplex PCR reads. The table lists 650,000 to 850,000 distinct CDR3 sequences, under 20% of them singletons. Material for sequencing was blood. The receptors were sampled from a woman aged 45-59 years with Graves' hyperthyroidism that later progressed to Graves' ophthalmopathy.

With respect to this clonotype: Its ends do not fully match the called genes, so a read error is possible. The gene calls are TRBV7-7 and TRBJ2-1; TRBD2 matches at 12 bases. The CDR3 runs 15 residues. The germline CDR1 and CDR2 sequences are SSHAT and FNYEAQ (reference sequence). CDR3 protein: CASSTLAGGRNEQFF. CDR3 DNA: TGTGCTAGCAGCACCCTAGCGGGGGGGCGGAATGAGCAGTTCTTC.

This clonotype was found many times. V gene TRBV11-3 combines with J gene TRBJ2-3, with D possibly matching TRBD2 (7 bases). V gave up 5 bases and J gave up 6 bases, with 15 bases separating them. The CDR3 totals 14 residues. The germline V gene has CDR1 SGHNT and CDR2 YENEEA. The CDR3 region is CASSQGRGEDTQYF. As DNA, the CDR3 is TGTGCCAGCAGCCAAGGGAGGGGGGAGGATACGCAGTATTTT.

This clonotype was seen a handful of times. This chain connects TRBV5-1 to TRBJ1-2; D call uncertain. The V and J ends lost 0 bases and 8 bases respectively, with 17 bases between them. This CDR3 is 15 amino acids long. Germline lookup yields CDR1 SGHRS and CDR2 YFSETQ. CDR3 nucleotides: TGCGCCAGCAGCTTGGAAACCGGGATCAGCGAAGGCTACACCTTC. Protein product: CASSLETGISEGYTF.

This clonotype was seen repeatedly, ten times or more. The chain carries TRBV6-1 and TRBJ2-5; D is perhaps TRBD1 or TRBD2 (7 bases each). Germline CDR1 and CDR2: MNHNS and SASEGT. CDR3 size: 16 residues. V was clipped by 4 bases and J by 5 bases, with 20 bases between them. The CDR3 protein is CASSARRQGGGETQYF. The CDR3 DNA reads as TGTGCCAGCAGTGCCCGGAGACAGGGAGGGGGCGAGACCCAGTACTTC.

This clonotype was detected only a few times. The chain links TRBV5-8 to TRBJ2-5; D is possibly TRBD1 (6 bases). V was trimmed by 4 bases and J by 0 bases, leaving 22 bases between them. In germline, CDR1 is SGHTS, CDR2 YDEGEE. The CDR3 sequence is 18 residues long. The CDR3 DNA is TGTGCCAGCAGCCGCCCATGGATAGGACAGACGTACCAAGAGACCCAGTACTTC. Amino acid sequence: CASSRPWIGQTYQETQYF.

This rearrangement joins TRBV4-1 to TRBJ1-1, with D hard to call. Trimming cost V 1 base and J 0 bases, with 9 bases left between them. CDR3 size: 15 residues. Germline assignment: CDR1 MGHRA and CDR2 YSYEKL. The CDR3 DNA follows: TGCGCCAGCAGCCAAGTAACAATAATGAACACTGAAGCTTTCTTT. Its translation: CASSQVTIMNTEAFF.

This clonotype turned up a few times. The CDR3 DNA follows: TGCGCCAGCAGCTGGGACAGGGGGCCGAGCACAGATACGCAGTATTTT. It codes for CASSWDRGPSTDTQYF. J is TRBJ2-3 and V is TRBV10-2; 12 nucleotides match TRBD1. There are 16 residues in the CDR3. V trimming: 6 bases; J trimming: 0 bases; junction bases outside the gene matches: 4. Germline values: CDR1 WSHSY, CDR2 SAAADI.

Many counts were recorded for this clonotype. The V gene is TRBV5-1, the J gene TRBJ1-2; D gene uncertain. The CDR3 has 15 amino acids. V lost 0 bases and J 2 bases, leaving 11 bases between the germline ends. CDR1 is SGHRS, CDR2 YFSETQ, per germline. The CDR3 reads CASSLGTMANYGYTF. The DNA for the CDR3 is TGCGCCAGCAGCTTGGGGACGATGGCGAACTATGGCTACACCTTC.